These T cell receptor beta chains were read from a single sample in a study of blood T cell repertoires in COVID-19. Generated by immunoSEQ multiplex PCR, the TCRdb table keeps only in-frame clones and is missing some. This sample yields tens of thousands of clones, of which about 79% are seen a single time; roughly 2.7% belongs to the top ten. Specimen: peripheral blood. All receptors come from a woman aged 55-70 years with acute or convalescent COVID-19. Each CDR3 is given with its conserved first and last residue.

j_call | v_call | cdr3_aa
TRBJ2-1 | TRBV6-5 | CASSYLPAGGYNEQFF
TRBJ2-6 | TRBV19 | CASSARLAGLSSGANVLTF
TRBJ1-1 | TRBV9 | CASSATGQGEAFF
TRBJ2-1 | TRBV29-1 | CSVGRGVEQFF
TRBJ2-2 | TRBV14 | CASSRGLRNGELFF
TRBJ1-6 | TRBV27 | CASSSWTGVGSPLHF
TRBJ2-1 | TRBV9 | CASSRTGGSYNEQFF
TRBJ2-1 | TRBV11-2 | CASSSSGSLVSNEQFF
TRBJ1-5 | TRBV7-2 | CASSQRGNQPQHF
TRBJ2-1 | TRBV4-1 | CASSQQPPTGSYNEQFF
TRBJ2-3 | TRBV15 | CATSRPGGGNTQYF
TRBJ1-2 | TRBV9 | CASSDRQGAGYTF
TRBJ1-3 | TRBV29-1 | CSVTDSTRVNTIYF
TRBJ2-5 | TRBV7-2 | CASSHNRGRETQYF
TRBJ1-1 | TRBV4-1 | CASSQEGRANTEAFF
TRBJ1-1 | TRBV6-5 | CASRVTGGDYTEAFF
TRBJ2-5 | TRBV14 | CASSHYRGETQYF
TRBJ1-1 | TRBV29-1 | CSVEGTGGRTEAFF
TRBJ2-5 | TRBV7-9 | CASSLVGGMAKETQYF
TRBJ1-5 | TRBV28 | CASSYGSNQPQHF
TRBJ2-3 | TRBV18 | CASSPFGGSTDTQYF
TRBJ1-1 | TRBV6-5 | CASSYSEGPTEAFF
TRBJ2-3 | TRBV25-1 | CASSERGSTDTQYF
TRBJ1-2 | TRBV28 | CASSLWTGGTGYTF
TRBJ2-7 | TRBV11-2 | CASSSPGTSGSLQYF
TRBJ2-3 | TRBV7-7 | CASSTGFGTDTQYF
TRBJ2-7 | TRBV5-1 | CASSLRGGDSSFYGTYEQYF
TRBJ2-7 | TRBV21-1 | CASVKSSDEQYF
TRBJ2-3 | TRBV5-1 | CASSLEISTDTQYF
TRBJ2-3 | TRBV7-6 | CASSLRGTSGTDTQYF
TRBJ1-2 | TRBV19 | CASRRTGDYGYTF
TRBJ2-2 | TRBV27 | CASSLAGGMRTGELFF
TRBJ2-7 | TRBV24-1 | CATSDLWAAEQYF
TRBJ1-1 | TRBV28 | CASSLHLTGLNTEAFF
TRBJ2-7 | TRBV15 | CATSRAVQRDYF
TRBJ2-1 | TRBV5-1 | CASSKTGVLDEQFF